This T cell receptor beta chain was obtained from a study of response to subunit inactivated influenza vaccine. The V gene lost 0 bases and the J gene lost 3 bases, with 11 bases spanning the gap. The length of the CDR3 is 15 residues. Germline CDR1 reads SGDLS; CDR2 reads YYNGEE. Study conclusions and caveats: It was suggested by the authors that few new T cells are recruited by each seasonal influenza vaccination.

Notes on this clonotype: Its matching antigen is unknown.

TCRdb re-called the RT-PCR reads through MiXCR, storing one row per CDR3 protein. Among approximately 680,000 distinct CDR3 sequences listed, around a sixth were seen once. The sample here was PBMCs from blood, taken less than 13 days after vaccination. The rearrangement joins TRBV9 to TRBJ2-3; no definite D call. This TCR came from a man over 45 who received an inactivated influenza vaccine. CDR3 DNA sequence: TGTGCCAGCAGCGTAGAGGCCGGGTGGACAGATACGCAGTATTTT. It encodes CASSVEAGWTDTQYF.